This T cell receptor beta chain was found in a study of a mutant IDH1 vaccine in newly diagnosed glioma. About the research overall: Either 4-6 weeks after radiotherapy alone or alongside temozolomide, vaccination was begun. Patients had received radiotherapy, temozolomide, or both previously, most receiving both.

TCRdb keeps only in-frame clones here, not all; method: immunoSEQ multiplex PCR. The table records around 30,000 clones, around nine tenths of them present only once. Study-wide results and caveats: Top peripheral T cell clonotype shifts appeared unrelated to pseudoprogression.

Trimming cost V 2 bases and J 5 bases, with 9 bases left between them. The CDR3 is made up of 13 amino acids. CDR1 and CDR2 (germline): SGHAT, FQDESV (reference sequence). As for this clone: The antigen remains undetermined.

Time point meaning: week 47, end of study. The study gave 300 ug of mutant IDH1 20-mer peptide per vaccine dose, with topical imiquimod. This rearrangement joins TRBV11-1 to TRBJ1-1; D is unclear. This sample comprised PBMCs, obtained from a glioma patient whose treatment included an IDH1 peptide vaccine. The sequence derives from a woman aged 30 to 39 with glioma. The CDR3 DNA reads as TGTGCCAGCAGCTTATTGGCGAGAACTGAAGCTTTCTTT. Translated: CASSLLARTEAFF.